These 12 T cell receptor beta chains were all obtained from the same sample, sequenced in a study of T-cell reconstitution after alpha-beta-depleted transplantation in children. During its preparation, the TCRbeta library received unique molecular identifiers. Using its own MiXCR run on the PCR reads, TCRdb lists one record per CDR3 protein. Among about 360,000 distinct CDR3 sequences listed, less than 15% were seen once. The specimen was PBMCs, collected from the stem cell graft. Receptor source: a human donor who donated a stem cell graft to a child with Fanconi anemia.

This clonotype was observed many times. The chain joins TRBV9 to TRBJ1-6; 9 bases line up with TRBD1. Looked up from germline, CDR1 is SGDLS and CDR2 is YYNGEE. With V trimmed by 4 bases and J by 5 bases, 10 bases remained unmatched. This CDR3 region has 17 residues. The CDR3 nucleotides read TGTGCCAGCAGCCCCCATACAGGGGGCGTCGATAATTCACCCCTCCACTTT. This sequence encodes CASSPHTGGVDNSPLHF.

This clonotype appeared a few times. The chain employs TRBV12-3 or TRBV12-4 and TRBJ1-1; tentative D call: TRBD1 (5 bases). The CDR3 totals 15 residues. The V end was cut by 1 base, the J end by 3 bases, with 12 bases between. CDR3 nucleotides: TGTGCCAGCAGTTTAGGGCCCCAGGGCCACACTGAAGCTTTCTTT. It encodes CASSLGPQGHTEAFF.

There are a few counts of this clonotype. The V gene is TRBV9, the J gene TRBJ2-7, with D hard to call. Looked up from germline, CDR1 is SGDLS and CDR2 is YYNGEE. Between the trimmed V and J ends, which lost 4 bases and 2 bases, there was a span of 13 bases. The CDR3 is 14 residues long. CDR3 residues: CASSPSIPPYEQYF. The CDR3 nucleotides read TGTGCCAGCAGCCCCAGTATCCCCCCCTACGAGCAGTACTTC.

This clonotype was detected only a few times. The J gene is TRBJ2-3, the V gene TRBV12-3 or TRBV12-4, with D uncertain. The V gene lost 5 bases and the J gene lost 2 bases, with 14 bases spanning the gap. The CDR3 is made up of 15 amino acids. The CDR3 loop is CASSPLDGYTDTQYF. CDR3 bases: TGTGCCAGCAGTCCACTCGACGGGTACACAGATACGCAGTATTTT.

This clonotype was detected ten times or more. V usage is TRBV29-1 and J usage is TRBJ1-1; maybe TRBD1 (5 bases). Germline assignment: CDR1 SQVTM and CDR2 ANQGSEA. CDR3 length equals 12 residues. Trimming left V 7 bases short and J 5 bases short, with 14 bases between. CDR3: CSGGIGETEAFF. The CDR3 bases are TGCAGCGGAGGGATAGGGGAGACTGAAGCTTTCTTT.

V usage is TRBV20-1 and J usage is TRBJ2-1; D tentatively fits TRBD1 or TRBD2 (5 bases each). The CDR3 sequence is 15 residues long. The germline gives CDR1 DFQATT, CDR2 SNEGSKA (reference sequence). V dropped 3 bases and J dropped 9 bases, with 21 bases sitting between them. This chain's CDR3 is CSARFHLGLGVEQFF. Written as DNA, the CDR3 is TGCAGTGCTAGGTTCCACCTGGGATTGGGGGTTGAGCAGTTCTTC.

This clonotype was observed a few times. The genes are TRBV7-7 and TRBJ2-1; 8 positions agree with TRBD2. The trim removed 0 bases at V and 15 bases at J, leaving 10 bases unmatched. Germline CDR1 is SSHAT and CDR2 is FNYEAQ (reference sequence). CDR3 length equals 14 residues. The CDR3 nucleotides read TGTGCCAGCAGCTTAGCCTCTACGGGGGGGCCCCTGTTCTTC. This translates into CASSLASTGGPLFF.

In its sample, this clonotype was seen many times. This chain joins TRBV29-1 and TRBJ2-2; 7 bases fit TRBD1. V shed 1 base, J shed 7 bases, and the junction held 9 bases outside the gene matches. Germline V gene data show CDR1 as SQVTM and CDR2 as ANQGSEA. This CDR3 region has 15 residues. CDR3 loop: CSVEARDRVGGELFF. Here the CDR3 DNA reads TGCAGCGTTGAAGCCAGGGACAGAGTTGGCGGGGAGCTGTTTTTT.

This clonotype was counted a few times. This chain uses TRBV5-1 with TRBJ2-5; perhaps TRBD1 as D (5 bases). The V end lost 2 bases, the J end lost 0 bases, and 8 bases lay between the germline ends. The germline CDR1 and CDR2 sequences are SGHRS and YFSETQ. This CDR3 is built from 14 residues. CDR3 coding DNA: TGCGCCAGCAGCTTCAGGGCCGACCAAGAGACCCAGTACTTC. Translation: CASSFRADQETQYF.

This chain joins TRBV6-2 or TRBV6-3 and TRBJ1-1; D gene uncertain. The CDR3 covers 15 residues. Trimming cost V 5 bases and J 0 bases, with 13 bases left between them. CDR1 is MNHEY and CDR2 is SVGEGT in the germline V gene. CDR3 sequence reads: CASSNNRDMNTEAFF. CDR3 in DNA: TGTGCCAGCAGTAACAACAGAGACATGAACACTGAAGCTTTCTTT.

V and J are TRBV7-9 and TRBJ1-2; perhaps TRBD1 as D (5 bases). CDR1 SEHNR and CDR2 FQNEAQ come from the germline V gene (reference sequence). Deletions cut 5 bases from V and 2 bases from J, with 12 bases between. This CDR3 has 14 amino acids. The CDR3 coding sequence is TGTGCCAGCAGCCGCGACGGGGCCAACTATGGCTACACCTTC. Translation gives CASSRDGANYGYTF.

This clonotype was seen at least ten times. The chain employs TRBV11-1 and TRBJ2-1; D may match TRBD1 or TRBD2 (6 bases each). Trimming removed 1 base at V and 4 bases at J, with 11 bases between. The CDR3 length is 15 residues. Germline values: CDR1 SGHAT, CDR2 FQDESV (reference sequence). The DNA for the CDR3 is TGTGCCAGCAGCTTAGAGGGGGGATGGTACAATGAGCAGTTCTTC. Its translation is CASSLEGGWYNEQFF.